This TCR beta chain stems from a study of blood T cell repertoires in COVID-19. Study background: Donors of Cohort 3 who recovered were those that had two negative PCRs, clearance, or symptom resolution.

Trimming left V 1 base short and J 0 bases short, with 15 bases between. Germline CDR1 reads MGHRA; CDR2 reads YSYEKL. The CDR3 covers 17 residues. As processed by the authors: Cell counts per sample came from amplifying reference gene primers. Sequencing was performed with immunoSEQ multiplex PCR; in TCRdb, only in-frame clones are kept and a portion is missing. The V and J calls and clone size are taken from that table; D and trimming were inferred from the DNA. This table has approximately 190,000 clones, 86% appearing once. Input material: PBMCs or T cells enriched from blood (not recorded which). The source of this sequence is a woman in her 40s in a cohort exposed to, infected with or recovered from COVID-19 (not recorded which). The V gene is TRBV4-1, the J gene TRBJ1-1; D is undetermined. This CDR3 reads CASSQVRTRRLNTEAFF. Here the CDR3 DNA reads TGCGCCAGCAGCCAAGTAAGGACTCGACGGCTGAACACTGAAGCTTTCTTT.